A single T cell receptor beta chain is shown here with its context. The record originates from a study of blood T cell repertoires in COVID-19. Study details: Some COVID-19 samples were acute and others convalescent; all came from the United States, Italy and Spain.

This CDR3 has 14 residues. V was pared by 4 bases and J by 6 bases, with 13 bases between. Germline loops: CDR1 MDHEN, CDR2 SYDVKM. Source study methods: Quantification of nucleated cells was approximated via reference gene primer amplification. Assay: immunoSEQ multiplex PCR; the TCRdb copy retains only in-frame clones and omits some. V and J calls and clone size follow that table, whereas D and trimming were derived from the DNA. The profile shows nearly 110,000 clones, 70% to 80% of them singletons. V is TRBV28 and J is TRBJ2-4; D is unclear. The specimen sequenced was peripheral blood. The clonotype originates from an elderly man with COVID-19, enrolled during active disease. The CDR3 here is CASSSALRGNIQYF. CDR3 nucleotides: TGTGCCAGCAGTTCCGCCCTTAGAGGAAACATTCAGTACTTC.